These 32 T cell receptor beta chains share one sample of origin, sequenced in a study of blood T cell repertoires in COVID-19. Assay used: immunoSEQ multiplex PCR; TCRdb lists only in-frame clones, some missing. The table includes 250,000 to 350,000 clones, roughly 89% detected once. Sequencing was performed on PBMCs or T cells enriched from blood (not recorded which). These receptors all come from a woman aged 18-29 years with acute COVID-19.

V is TRBV12-3 or TRBV12-4 and J is TRBJ1-1; D not certain. The CDR3 totals 12 residues. The germline V and J ends were trimmed by 5 bases and 6 bases, with 10 bases remaining between them. The CDR3 region is CASSPRGSEAFF. The DNA for the CDR3 is TGTGCCAGCAGTCCCCGCGGTTCTGAAGCTTTCTTT.

This chain connects TRBV5-1 to TRBJ1-6; D gene ambiguous. V dropped 0 bases and J dropped 7 bases, with 11 bases sitting between them. CDR1 SGHRS and CDR2 YFSETQ come from the germline V gene. This CDR3 spans 15 amino acids. The CDR3 DNA sequence: TGCGCCAGCAGCTTGGGAGGGATCGAAAATTCACCCCTCCACTTT. It yields the protein CASSLGGIENSPLHF. The variable domain in full, with the rest retrieved from reference TRBV5-1 and TRBJ1-6, is KAGVTQTPRYLIKTRGQQVTLSCSPISGHRSVSWYQQTPGQGLQFLFEYFSETQRNKGNFPGRFSGRQFSNSRSEMNVSTLELGDSALYLCASSLGGIENSPLHFGNGTRLTVT.

V gene TRBV10-3 combines with J gene TRBJ1-2; 7 bases match TRBD1. The CDR3 consists of 15 residues. Germline V gene sequence: CDR1 ENHRY, CDR2 SYGVKD. The V and J ends lost 2 bases and 6 bases, in that order; junction bases with no gene match: 9. CDR3 nucleotides: TGTGCCATCAGTGAGCCCCGACAGGGTCTGAATGGCTACACCTTC. Amino acids: CAISEPRQGLNGYTF.

The chain combines TRBV27 with TRBJ2-7; 8 bases map to TRBD1. There are 15 residues in the CDR3. The V gene's germline CDR1 is MNHEY and CDR2 SMNVEV (reference sequence). V was clipped by 4 bases and J by 1 base; unmatched bases: 6. The CDR3 nucleotides are TGTGCCAGCAGTTCCGGACAGGGTCGGTCCTACGAGCAGTACTTC. Translation gives CASSSGQGRSYEQYF.

The chain recombines TRBV19 with TRBJ2-7; TRBD2 aligns across 14 bases. CDR1 is LNHDA and CDR2 is SQIVND in the germline V gene (reference sequence). The J segment lost 1 base and the V segment lost 5 bases, leaving 7 bases of the junction unmatched. The CDR3 loop spans 17 amino acids. CDR3 nucleotides: TGTGCCAGTAGTCCCGGGACTAGCGGGAGTTGGTCCTACGAGCAGTACTTC. Translation gives CASSPGTSGSWSYEQYF.

This rearrangement joins TRBV6-6 to TRBJ2-7, with D maybe TRBD1 (6 bases). The CDR3 runs to 17 residues. The V gene lost 5 bases and the J gene lost 1 base, with 21 bases spanning the gap. The germline CDR1 and CDR2 sequences are MNHNY and SVGAGI (reference sequence). In nucleotides, the CDR3 is TGTGCCAGCAGTCTCCAATCCCCCGGGACATCTTCCTACGAGCAGTACTTC. It codes for CASSLQSPGTSSYEQYF.

This chain joins TRBV6-5 and TRBJ1-5; possibly TRBD1 for D (6 bases). V dropped 6 bases and J dropped 1 base, with 13 bases sitting between them. Per germline, CDR1 MNHEY and CDR2 SVGAGI. The CDR3 runs to 15 residues. The CDR3 spells CASRTFGQSNQPQHF. The CDR3 DNA is TGTGCCAGCAGGACCTTTGGACAGAGCAATCAGCCCCAGCATTTT.

The chain uses TRBV3-1 (or the pseudogene TRBV3-2) and TRBJ2-3; the D is unclear. The V gene lost 1 base and the J gene lost 6 bases, with 5 bases spanning the gap. CDR1 is LGHDT, CDR2 YNNKEL, per germline (reference sequence). CDR3 length equals 12 residues. CDR3 region: CASSQARDTQYF. CDR3 DNA: TGTGCCAGCAGCCAAGCGAGGGATACGCAGTATTTT.

This chain connects TRBV28 to TRBJ1-4; D unclear. Germline CDR1 and CDR2: MDHEN and SYDVKM. CDR3 length equals 14 residues. The V end was cut by 6 bases, the J end by 6 bases, with 14 bases between. The CDR3 protein is CASSPQRGHEKLFF. CDR3 coding DNA: TGTGCCAGCAGCCCGCAAAGAGGGCATGAAAAACTGTTTTTT.

The chain recombines TRBV11-3 with TRBJ2-7; 10 nucleotides line up with TRBD2. The trim removed 0 bases at V and 7 bases at J, leaving 12 bases unmatched. CDR3 length equals 17 residues. Germline CDR1 reads SGHNT; CDR2 reads YENEEA. CDR3 sequence reads: CASSLDRWLAGVKEQYF. The CDR3 nucleotides read TGTGCCAGCAGCTTAGATAGGTGGCTAGCGGGAGTGAAGGAGCAGTACTTC.

V gene TRBV7-3 combines with J gene TRBJ2-3; 10 bases are a match to TRBD2. Trimming removed 8 bases from V and 2 bases from J; junction bases left unmatched: 4. The V gene's germline CDR1 is SGHTA and CDR2 FQGTGA. This CDR3 is 14 amino acids long. CDR3 bases: TGTGCCAGCGCCCTAGCGGGAGTCACAGATACGCAGTATTTT. Translating it yields CASALAGVTDTQYF.

CDR3 bases: TGCAGTGCTAGTCCCCTAGCCACTGAAGCTTTCTTT. Translated, it gives CSASPLATEAFF. The chain is built from TRBV20-1 and TRBJ1-1; D is uncertain. The ends were cut back, 3 bases at V and 4 bases at J, with 9 bases in the middle. The CDR3 length is 12 residues. CDR1 and CDR2 from the germline V gene are DFQATT and SNEGSKA (reference sequence).

The chain couples TRBV9 to TRBJ1-1; no firm D call. Germline lookup yields CDR1 SGDLS and CDR2 YYNGEE. V lost 2 bases and J 4 bases, leaving 9 bases between the germline ends. The CDR3 consists of 13 residues. Written as DNA, the CDR3 is TGTGCCAGCAGCGTCATGGGAGCCACTGAAGCTTTCTTT. Its translation is CASSVMGATEAFF.

This clone occurred once. The gene calls are TRBV28 and TRBJ1-4; D is ambiguous. The V and J ends lost 2 bases and 0 bases respectively, with 7 bases between them. This CDR3 has 15 amino acids. Per the germline V gene, CDR1 is MDHEN and CDR2 is SYDVKM. Here the CDR3 reads CASSLEGSTNEKLFF. For the CDR3, the DNA is TGTGCCAGCAGTTTAGAGGGTTCAACTAATGAAAAACTGTTTTTT.

J is TRBJ2-2 and V is TRBV7-3; TRBD1 matches at 8 bases. Germline V lookup: CDR1 SGHTA, CDR2 FQGTGA. The CDR3 contains 16 residues. V was clipped by 6 bases and J by 2 bases; unmatched bases: 8. The CDR3 nucleotides are TGTGCCAGCAGAGGGGAGGACAGGGCAAACACCGGGGAGCTGTTTTTT. It codes for CASRGEDRANTGELFF.

This clone showed up just once. The chain recombines TRBV24-1 with TRBJ2-7; D gene unclear. Germline V gives CDR1 KGHDR, CDR2 SFDVKD. The CDR3 totals 13 residues. V lost 4 bases and J 0 bases, leaving 6 bases between the germline ends. The CDR3 loop reads CATSDASSYEQYF. The CDR3 coding sequence is TGTGCCACCAGTGACGCTAGCTCCTACGAGCAGTACTTC.

J is TRBJ2-1 and V is TRBV19, with TRBD2 matching over 9 bases. Germline CDR1 LNHDA, CDR2 SQIVND (reference sequence). The CDR3 is 15 residues long. The junction had 8 bases not matched to a gene; V was cut back by 2 bases and J by 9 bases. The CDR3 spells CASSIPGGRAGEQFF. The CDR3 coding sequence is TGTGCCAGTAGTATACCGGGCGGGAGGGCTGGTGAGCAGTTCTTC.

This chain uses TRBV11-3 with TRBJ2-7; TRBD1 is a possible D gene (5 bases). The CDR3 is made up of 17 amino acids. From germline, CDR1 is SGHNT and CDR2 YENEEA. Trimming pared 5 bases from V and 3 bases from J, leaving 23 bases between. The chain's CDR3 is CASSPSSRKDRSYEQYF. DNA of the CDR3: TGTGCCAGCAGCCCTTCGTCCCGGAAAGACAGAAGCTACGAGCAGTACTTC.

This chain uses TRBV18 with TRBJ2-7; the D is unclear. Per the germline V gene, CDR1 is KGHSH and CDR2 is LQKENI. Trimming took off 3 bases at V and 7 bases at J, with 13 bases between the two ends. The CDR3 totals 13 residues. The CDR3 sequence is CASSPSEVREQYF. CDR3 coding DNA: TGTGCCAGCTCACCCTCAGAGGTCCGGGAGCAGTACTTC.

This chain connects TRBV20-1 to TRBJ2-2; 7 bases are shared with TRBD2. The V gene end was trimmed by 3 bases and the J gene end by 7 bases; junction bases not matched to a gene: 8. This CDR3 has 14 residues. Germline CDR1 and CDR2: DFQATT and SNEGSKA (reference sequence). CDR3 bases: TGCAGTGCTAGTAGGGCGGGAGTGATCGGGGAGCTGTTTTTT. Its translation is CSASRAGVIGELFF.

V gene TRBV27 combines with J gene TRBJ2-1; 7 nucleotides align to TRBD1. The CDR3 totals 15 residues. Per germline, CDR1 MNHEY and CDR2 SMNVEV (reference sequence). V shed 8 bases and J 7 bases; nucleotides not matched to a gene: 14. CDR3 region: CASATWAGGGNEQFF. The CDR3, as DNA: TGTGCCAGCGCAACTTGGGCAGGGGGTGGGAATGAGCAGTTCTTC.

The sample holds one count of this clone. At one end, the junction sequence differs from germline, possibly due to a read error. The chain joins TRBV5-8 to TRBJ1-5, with a weak D call TRBD1 (5 bases). This CDR3 spans 12 amino acids. Germline values: CDR1 SGHTS, CDR2 YDEGEE. The CDR3 bases are TGTGCCAGCAGCTTAGGAAGCCACAGGCTGGCTTTT. It translates to CASSLGSHRLAF.

The chain combines TRBV18 with TRBJ2-5, with 9 bases that match TRBD1. J gave up 4 bases and V 3 bases, and 9 bases lay outside the gene matches. The CDR3 is 16 amino acids. Germline V gene data show CDR1 as KGHSH and CDR2 as LQKENI. The CDR3 nucleotides are TGTGCCAGCTCACCTTTGAGGACAGGGGCTTCAGAGACCCAGTACTTC. Protein product: CASSPLRTGASETQYF.

The genes are TRBV10-3 and TRBJ2-1; 11 bases line up with TRBD2. CDR1 ENHRY and CDR2 SYGVKD come from the germline V gene. The ends lost 6 bases at V and 6 bases at J; junction bases unmatched: 28. The CDR3 totals 22 residues. CDR3 loop: CAIRSGDGSGRARRPIPNEQFF. The CDR3 DNA is TGTGCCATCAGATCCGGGGACGGTAGCGGGAGGGCTCGAAGGCCCATTCCCAATGAGCAGTTCTTC.

The chain couples TRBV19 to TRBJ2-1; 7 bases map to TRBD2. There are 13 residues in the CDR3. V lost 6 bases to trimming and J lost 6 bases; unmatched junction nucleotides: 5. The germline CDR1 and CDR2 sequences are LNHDA and SQIVND (reference sequence). CDR3 sequence (DNA): TGTGCCAGTAGGTTGCCGGGGGGCAATGAGCAGTTCTTC. Its protein is CASRLPGGNEQFF.

The chain links TRBV7-9 to TRBJ2-7, with D possibly matching TRBD1 (5 bases). Germline loops: CDR1 SEHNR, CDR2 FQNEAQ (reference sequence). The CDR3 is made up of 12 amino acids. V lost 5 bases, J lost 4 bases, and 9 bases lay in between. The CDR3 loop is CASSGARYEQYF. The CDR3 nucleotides read TGTGCCAGCAGCGGGGCTCGATACGAGCAGTACTTC.

The chain combines TRBV19 with TRBJ1-5, with D possibly TRBD1 on 6 matching bases. This CDR3 region has 19 residues. CDR1 and CDR2 from the germline V gene are LNHDA and SQIVND (reference sequence). The germline V and J ends were trimmed by 3 bases and 2 bases, with 23 bases remaining between them. CDR3 in DNA: TGTGCCAGTAGTATCCTACCGGGACAAGTGCTGTTACGCAATCAGCCCCAGCATTTT. It encodes CASSILPGQVLLRNQPQHF.

Only a few counts were recorded for this clone. The genes are TRBV3-1 (or the pseudogene TRBV3-2) and TRBJ2-1; 7 bases agree with TRBD2. J gave up 0 bases and V 1 base, and 12 bases lay outside the gene matches. This CDR3 is 19 amino acids long. Germline assignment: CDR1 LGHDT and CDR2 YNNKEL (reference sequence). CDR3 amino acids: CASSQVMRRGSSSYNEQFF. DNA for the CDR3: TGTGCCAGCAGCCAAGTGATGAGGCGCGGGAGCAGCTCCTACAATGAGCAGTTCTTC.

The chain uses TRBV19 and TRBJ2-1; 13 bases are shared with TRBD2. Germline-derived CDR1 and CDR2 are LNHDA and SQIVND (reference sequence). The ends lost 11 bases at V and 8 bases at J; junction bases unmatched: 9. The CDR3 runs 14 residues. The CDR3 is CAANPGLAGYEQFF. In nucleotides, the CDR3 is TGTGCCGCCAATCCGGGACTAGCGGGATATGAGCAGTTCTTC.

This clone came up a few times. The rearrangement links TRBV9 to TRBJ2-1; 11 bases are a match to TRBD2. This CDR3 comprises 16 residues. V trimming: 3 bases; J trimming: 6 bases; junction bases outside the gene matches: 8. CDR1 SGDLS and CDR2 YYNGEE come from the germline V gene. CDR3 amino acids: CASSGKIAGGSNEQFF. CDR3 bases: TGTGCCAGCAGCGGGAAAATAGCGGGAGGGAGCAATGAGCAGTTCTTC.

This clone has only a few counts. The rearrangement uses TRBV4-1 and TRBJ1-2; perhaps TRBD1 as D (6 bases). Germline V CDR1 and CDR2: MGHRA, YSYEKL. The V end was cut by 0 bases, the J end by 4 bases, with 15 bases between. The CDR3 has 16 residues. CDR3 in amino acids: CASSQEVTGSLYGYTF. The CDR3 coding sequence is TGCGCCAGCAGCCAAGAGGTCACAGGGTCCCTCTATGGCTACACCTTC.

The V and J genes are TRBV11-2 and TRBJ2-7, with 8 bases aligning to TRBD2. Unmatched junction bases numbered 11, after V lost 4 bases and J lost 0 bases. In germline, CDR1 is SGHAT, CDR2 FQNNGV. The length of the CDR3 is 17 residues. The CDR3: CASSSLAGGLSSYEQYF. The CDR3 DNA follows: TGTGCCAGCAGCTCCCTAGCGGGCGGACTAAGCTCCTACGAGCAGTACTTC.